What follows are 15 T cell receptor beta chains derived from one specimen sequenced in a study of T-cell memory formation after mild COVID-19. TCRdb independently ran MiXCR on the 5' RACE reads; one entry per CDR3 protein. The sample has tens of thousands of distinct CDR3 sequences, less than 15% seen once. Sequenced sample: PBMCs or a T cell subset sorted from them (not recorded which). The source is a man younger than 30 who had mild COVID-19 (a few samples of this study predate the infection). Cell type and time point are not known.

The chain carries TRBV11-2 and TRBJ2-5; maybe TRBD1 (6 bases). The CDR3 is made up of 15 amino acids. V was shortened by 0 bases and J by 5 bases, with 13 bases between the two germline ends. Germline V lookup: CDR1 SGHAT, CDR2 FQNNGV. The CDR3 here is CASSLDPQGTETQYF. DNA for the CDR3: TGTGCCAGCAGCTTAGACCCACAGGGTACGGAGACCCAGTACTTC.

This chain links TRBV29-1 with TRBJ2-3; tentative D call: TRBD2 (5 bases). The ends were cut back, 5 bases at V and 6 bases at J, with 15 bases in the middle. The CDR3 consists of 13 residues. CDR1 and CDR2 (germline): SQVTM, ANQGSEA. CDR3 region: CSVTQTRIDTQYF. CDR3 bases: TGCAGCGTTACCCAAACTAGGATTGATACGCAGTATTTT.

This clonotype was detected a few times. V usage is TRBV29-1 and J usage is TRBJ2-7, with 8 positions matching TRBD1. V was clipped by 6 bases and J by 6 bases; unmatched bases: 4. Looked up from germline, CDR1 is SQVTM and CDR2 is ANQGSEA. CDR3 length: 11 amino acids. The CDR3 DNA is TGCAGCGTAACACAGGGGGGCGAGCAGTACGTC. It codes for CSVTQGGEQYV.

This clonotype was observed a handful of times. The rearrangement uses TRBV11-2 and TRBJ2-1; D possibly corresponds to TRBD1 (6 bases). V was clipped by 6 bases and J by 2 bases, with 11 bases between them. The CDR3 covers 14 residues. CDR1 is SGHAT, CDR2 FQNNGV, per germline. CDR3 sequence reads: CASSGDITYNEQFF. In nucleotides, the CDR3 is TGTGCCAGCAGTGGGGACATCACCTACAATGAGCAGTTCTTC.

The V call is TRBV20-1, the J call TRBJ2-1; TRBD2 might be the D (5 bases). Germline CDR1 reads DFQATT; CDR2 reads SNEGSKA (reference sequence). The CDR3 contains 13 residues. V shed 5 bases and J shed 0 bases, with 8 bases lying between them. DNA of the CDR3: TGCAGTGCTTTGGGGAGCTCCTACAATGAGCAGTTCTTC. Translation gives CSALGSSYNEQFF.

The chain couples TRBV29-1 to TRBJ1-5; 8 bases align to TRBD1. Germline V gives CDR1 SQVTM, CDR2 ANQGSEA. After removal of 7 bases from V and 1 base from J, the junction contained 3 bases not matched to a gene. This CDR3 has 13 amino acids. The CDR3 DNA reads TGCAGCGCGGGACAGGACAGCAATCAGCCCCAGCATTTT. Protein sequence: CSAGQDSNQPQHF. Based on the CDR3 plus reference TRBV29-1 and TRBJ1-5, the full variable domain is SAVISQKPSRDICQRGTSLTIQCQVDSQVTMMFWYRQQPGQSLTLIATANQGSEATYESGFVIDKFPISRPNLTFSTLTVSNMSPEDSSIYLCSAGQDSNQPQHFGDGTRLSIL.

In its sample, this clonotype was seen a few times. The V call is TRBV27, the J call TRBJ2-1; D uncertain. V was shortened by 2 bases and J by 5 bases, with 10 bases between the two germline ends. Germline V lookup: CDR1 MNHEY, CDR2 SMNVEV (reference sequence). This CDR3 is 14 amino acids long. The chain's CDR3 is CASSLMVIHNEQFF. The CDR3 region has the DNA TGTGCCAGCAGTTTAATGGTAATCCACAATGAGCAGTTCTTC.

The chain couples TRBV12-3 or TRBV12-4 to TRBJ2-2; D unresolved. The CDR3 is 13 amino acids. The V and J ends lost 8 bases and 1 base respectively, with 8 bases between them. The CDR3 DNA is TGTGCCAGCTCGGCAGGGAACACCGGGGAGCTGTTTTTT. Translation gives CASSAGNTGELFF.

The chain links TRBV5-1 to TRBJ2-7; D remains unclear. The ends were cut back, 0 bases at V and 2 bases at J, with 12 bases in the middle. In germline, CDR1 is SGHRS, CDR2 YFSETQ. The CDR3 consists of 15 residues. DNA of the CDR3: TGCGCCAGCAGCTTGGGTATCGGATCCACCTACGAGCAGTACGTC. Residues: CASSLGIGSTYEQYV.

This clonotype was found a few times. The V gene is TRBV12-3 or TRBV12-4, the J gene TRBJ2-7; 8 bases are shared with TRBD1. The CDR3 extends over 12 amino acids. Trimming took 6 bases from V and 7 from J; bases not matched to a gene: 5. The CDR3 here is CASSPGQGEQYF. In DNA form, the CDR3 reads TGTGCCAGCAGCCCCGGACAGGGAGAGCAGTACTTC.

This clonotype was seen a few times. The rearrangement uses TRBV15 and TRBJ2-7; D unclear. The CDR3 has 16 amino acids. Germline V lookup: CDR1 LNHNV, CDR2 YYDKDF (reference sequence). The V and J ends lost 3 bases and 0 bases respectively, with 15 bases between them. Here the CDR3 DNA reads TGTGCCACCAGCAGCGTTTTTACAGAGTTCTCCTACGAGCAGTACTTC. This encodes CATSSVFTEFSYEQYF.

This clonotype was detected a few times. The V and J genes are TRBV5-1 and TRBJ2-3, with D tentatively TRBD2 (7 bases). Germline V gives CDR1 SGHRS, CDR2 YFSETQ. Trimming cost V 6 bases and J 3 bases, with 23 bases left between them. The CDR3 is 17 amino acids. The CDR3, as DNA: TGCGCCAGCAATGGTGGGACGGGGGGCGTCGCGACAGATACGCAGTATTTT. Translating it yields CASNGGTGGVATDTQYF.

CDR3 DNA: TGCAGCGGAAAATCAGGGGGCACTGAAGCTTTCTTT. Amino acids: CSGKSGGTEAFF. The V gene is TRBV29-1, the J gene TRBJ1-1; 7 bases are a match to TRBD1. The CDR3 extends over 12 amino acids. The V gene end was trimmed by 7 bases and the J gene end by 4 bases; junction bases not matched to a gene: 6. Germline values: CDR1 SQVTM, CDR2 ANQGSEA.

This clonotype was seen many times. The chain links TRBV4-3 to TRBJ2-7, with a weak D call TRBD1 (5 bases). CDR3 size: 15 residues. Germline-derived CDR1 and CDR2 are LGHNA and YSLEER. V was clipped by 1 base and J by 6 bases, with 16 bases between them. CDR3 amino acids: CASSQVGGALREQYF. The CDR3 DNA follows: TGCGCCAGCAGCCAAGTGGGTGGGGCCTTACGCGAGCAGTACTTC.

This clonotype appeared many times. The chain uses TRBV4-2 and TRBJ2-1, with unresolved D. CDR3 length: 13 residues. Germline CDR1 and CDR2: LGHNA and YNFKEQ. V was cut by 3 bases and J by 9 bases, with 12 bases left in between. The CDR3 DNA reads TGTGCCAGCAGCCAGGAACAGTCTGCTGAGCAGTTCTTC. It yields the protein CASSQEQSAEQFF.